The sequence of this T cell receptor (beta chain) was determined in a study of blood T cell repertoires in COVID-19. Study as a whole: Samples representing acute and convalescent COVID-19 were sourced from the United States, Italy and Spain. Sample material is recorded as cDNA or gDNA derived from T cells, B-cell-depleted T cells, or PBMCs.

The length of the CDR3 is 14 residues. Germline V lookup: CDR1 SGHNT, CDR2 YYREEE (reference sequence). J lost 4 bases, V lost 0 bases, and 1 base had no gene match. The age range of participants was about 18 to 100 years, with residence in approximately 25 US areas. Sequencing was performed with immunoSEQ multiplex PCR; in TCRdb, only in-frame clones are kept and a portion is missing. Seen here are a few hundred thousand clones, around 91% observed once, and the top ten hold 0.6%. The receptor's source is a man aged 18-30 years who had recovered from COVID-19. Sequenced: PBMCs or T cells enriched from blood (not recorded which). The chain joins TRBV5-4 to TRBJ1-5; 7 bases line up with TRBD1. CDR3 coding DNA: TGTGCCAGCAGCTTGGGGGGACAGAATCAGCCCCAGCATTTT. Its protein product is CASSLGGQNQPQHF.